This T cell receptor beta chain was captured in a study of OX40 agonist ivuxolimab in advanced cancers. The data were produced by immunoSEQ multiplex PCR, yet TCRdb's version contains in-frame clones alone and is incomplete. The sample includes 45,000 to 65,000 clones, 80% to 90% of them seen just once. From germline, CDR1 is SGHRS and CDR2 YFSETQ. V lost 0 bases to trimming and J lost 7 bases, with 10 bases between them. The CDR3 is made up of 13 amino acids. This clone was seen a single time. Its antigen is as yet unknown. Study results and limitations: Compared with CD4+, CD8+ T cells on average had more expanded clones.

The rearrangement joins TRBV5-1 to TRBJ1-1; D uncertain. This TCR was recovered from an adult with an advanced solid tumor such as melanoma, head and neck, liver or kidney cancer. The sequencing here drew on CD4+ or CD8+ T cells sorted from blood, taken in a trial of the OX40 agonist ivuxolimab. CDR3 coding DNA: TGCGCCAGCAGCTTGGCCGTAGAATATGAAGCTTTCTTT. Translation: CASSLAVEYEAFF.